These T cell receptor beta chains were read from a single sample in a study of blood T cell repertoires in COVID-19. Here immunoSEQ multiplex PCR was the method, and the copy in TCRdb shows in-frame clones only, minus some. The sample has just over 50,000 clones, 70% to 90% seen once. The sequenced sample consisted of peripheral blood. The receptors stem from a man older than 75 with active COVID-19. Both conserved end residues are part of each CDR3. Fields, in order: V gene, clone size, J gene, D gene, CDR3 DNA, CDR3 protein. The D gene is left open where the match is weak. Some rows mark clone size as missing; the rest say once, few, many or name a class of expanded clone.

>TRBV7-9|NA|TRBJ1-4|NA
TGTGCCAGCAGCTCTAGACAGCTTAATGAAAAACTGTTTTTT
CASSSRQLNEKLFF
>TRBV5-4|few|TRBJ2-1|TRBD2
TGTGCCAGCACTCAGGGACTAGCGGGAGCGGATGAGCAGTTCTTC
CASTQGLAGADEQFF
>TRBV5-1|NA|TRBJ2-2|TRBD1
TGCGCCAGCAGCCTCGGGACAGGGGTTACCGGGGAGCTGTTTTTT
CASSLGTGVTGELFF
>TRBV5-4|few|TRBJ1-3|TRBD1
TGTGCCAGCAGTTACGACAGGGCGAATCGAAACACCATATATTTT
CASSYDRANRNTIYF
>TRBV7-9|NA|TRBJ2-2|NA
TGTGCCAGCGGGAGGCCAGCGAACACCGGGGAGCTGTTTTTT
CASGRPANTGELFF
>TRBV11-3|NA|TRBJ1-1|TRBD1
TGTGCCAGCAGCTTCTCAGGGGGCGTTGCTGAAGCTTTCTTT
CASSFSGGVAEAFF
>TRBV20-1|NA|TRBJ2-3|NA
TGCAGTGCTAGTATCGCACAAAATACGCAGTATTTT
CSASIAQNTQYF
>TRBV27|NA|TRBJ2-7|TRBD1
TGTGCCAGCAGTTTAAAAACCGGGACAGGGGGCAGTGGGTACGAGCAGTACTTC
CASSLKTGTGGSGYEQYF
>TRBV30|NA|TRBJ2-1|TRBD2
TGTGCCTGGAGGACGCCGACTAGCGGGTCCTACAATGAGCAGTTCTTC
CAWRTPTSGSYNEQFF
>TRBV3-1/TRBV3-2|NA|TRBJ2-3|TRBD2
TGTGCCAGCAGCCAAGTGGCGGGAGGAAGCACAGATACGCAGTATTTT
CASSQVAGGSTDTQYF
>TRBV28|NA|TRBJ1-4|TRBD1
TGTGCCAGCAGCACAAGGGGACAGAGGGTTACGACTAATGAAAAACTGTTTTTT
CASSTRGQRVTTNEKLFF
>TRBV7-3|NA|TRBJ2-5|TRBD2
TGTGCCAGCAGCCCCCCGGGAGGTCGGGAGACCCAGTACTTC
CASSPPGGRETQYF